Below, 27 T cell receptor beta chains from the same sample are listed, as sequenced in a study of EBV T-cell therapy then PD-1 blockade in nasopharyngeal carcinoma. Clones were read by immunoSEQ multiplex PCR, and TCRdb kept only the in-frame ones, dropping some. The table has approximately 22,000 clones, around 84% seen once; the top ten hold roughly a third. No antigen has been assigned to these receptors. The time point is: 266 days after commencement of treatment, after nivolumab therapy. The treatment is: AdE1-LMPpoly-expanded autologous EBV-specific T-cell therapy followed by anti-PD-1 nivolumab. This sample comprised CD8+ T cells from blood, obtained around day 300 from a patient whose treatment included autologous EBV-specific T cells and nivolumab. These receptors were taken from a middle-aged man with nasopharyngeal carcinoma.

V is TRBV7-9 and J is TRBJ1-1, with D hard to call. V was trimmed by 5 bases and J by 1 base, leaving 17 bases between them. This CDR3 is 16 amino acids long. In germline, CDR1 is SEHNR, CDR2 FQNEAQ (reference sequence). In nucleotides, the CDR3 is TGTGCCAGCAGCCCTATAGCCCGGCAGTCGAACACTGAAGCTTTCTTT. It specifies CASSPIARQSNTEAFF.

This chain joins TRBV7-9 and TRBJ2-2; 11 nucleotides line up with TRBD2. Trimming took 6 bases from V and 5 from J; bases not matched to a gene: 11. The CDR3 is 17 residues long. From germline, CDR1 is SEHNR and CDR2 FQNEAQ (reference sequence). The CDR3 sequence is CASRLGPGTSGTGELFF. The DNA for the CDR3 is TGTGCCAGCAGATTGGGGCCCGGGACTAGCGGAACCGGGGAGCTGTTTTTT.

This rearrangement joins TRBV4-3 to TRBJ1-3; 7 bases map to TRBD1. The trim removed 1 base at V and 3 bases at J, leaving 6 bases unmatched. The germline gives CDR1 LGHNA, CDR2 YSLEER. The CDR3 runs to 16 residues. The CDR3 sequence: CASSQGSNRGGNTIYF. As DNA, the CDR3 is TGCGCCAGCAGCCAAGGATCCAACAGGGGTGGAAACACCATATATTTT.

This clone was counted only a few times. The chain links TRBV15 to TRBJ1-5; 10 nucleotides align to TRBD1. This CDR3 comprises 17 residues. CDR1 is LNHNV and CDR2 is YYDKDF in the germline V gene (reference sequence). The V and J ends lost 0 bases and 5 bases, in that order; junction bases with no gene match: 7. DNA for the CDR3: TGTGCCACCAGCAGAGATGGGGACAGGGGTTGGTATCAGCCCCAGCATTTT. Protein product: CATSRDGDRGWYQPQHF.

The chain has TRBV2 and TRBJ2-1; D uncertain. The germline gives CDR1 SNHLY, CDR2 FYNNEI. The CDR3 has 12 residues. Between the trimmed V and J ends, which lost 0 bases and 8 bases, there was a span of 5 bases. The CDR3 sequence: CASSEAGYEQFF. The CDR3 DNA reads TGTGCCAGCAGTGAAGCAGGGTATGAGCAGTTCTTC.

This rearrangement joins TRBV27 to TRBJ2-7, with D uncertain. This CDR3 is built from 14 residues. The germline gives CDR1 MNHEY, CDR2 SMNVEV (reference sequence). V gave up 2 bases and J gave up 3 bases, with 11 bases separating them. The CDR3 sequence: CASSLKGGYYEQYF. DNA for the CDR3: TGTGCCAGCAGTTTAAAAGGCGGCTACTACGAGCAGTACTTC.

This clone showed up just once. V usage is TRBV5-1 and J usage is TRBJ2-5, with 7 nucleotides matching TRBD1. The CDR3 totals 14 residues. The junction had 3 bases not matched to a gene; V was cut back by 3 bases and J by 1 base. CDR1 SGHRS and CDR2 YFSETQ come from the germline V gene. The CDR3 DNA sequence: TGCGCCAGCAGCTGGGACAGACTCCAAGAGACCCAGTACTTC. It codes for CASSWDRLQETQYF.

The CDR3 sequence is CASSQGVFGYGYTF. CDR3 nucleotides: TGCGCCAGCAGCCAGGGGGTCTTTGGCTATGGCTACACCTTC. This chain uses TRBV4-3 with TRBJ1-2; tentatively, D is TRBD1 (5 bases). The CDR3 loop spans 14 amino acids. CDR1 and CDR2 from the germline V gene are LGHNA and YSLEER. Between the trimmed V and J ends, which lost 3 bases and 4 bases, there was a span of 12 bases.

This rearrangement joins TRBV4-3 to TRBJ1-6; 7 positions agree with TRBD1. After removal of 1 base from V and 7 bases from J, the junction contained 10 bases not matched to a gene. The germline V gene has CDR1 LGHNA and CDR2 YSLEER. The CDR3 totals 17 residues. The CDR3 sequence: CASSQGLLGQKNSPLHF. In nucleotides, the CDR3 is TGCGCCAGCAGCCAAGGGCTTTTGGGACAGAAAAATTCACCCCTCCACTTT.

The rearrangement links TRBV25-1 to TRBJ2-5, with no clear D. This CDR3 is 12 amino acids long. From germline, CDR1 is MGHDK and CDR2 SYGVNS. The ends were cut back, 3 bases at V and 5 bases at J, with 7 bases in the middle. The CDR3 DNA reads TGTGCCAGCAGTGATTTGGTGGAGACCCAGTACTTC. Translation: CASSDLVETQYF.

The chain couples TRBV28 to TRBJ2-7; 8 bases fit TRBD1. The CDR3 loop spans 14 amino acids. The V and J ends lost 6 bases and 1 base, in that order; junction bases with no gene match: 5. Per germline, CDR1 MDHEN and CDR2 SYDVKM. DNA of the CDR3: TGTGCCAGCAGGCTAGGACAGGGATCCTACGAGCAGTACTTC. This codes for CASRLGQGSYEQYF.

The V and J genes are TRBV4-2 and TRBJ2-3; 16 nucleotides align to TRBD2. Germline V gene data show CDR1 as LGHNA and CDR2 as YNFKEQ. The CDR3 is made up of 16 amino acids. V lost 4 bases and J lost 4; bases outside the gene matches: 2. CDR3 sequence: CASSLGTSGGADTQYF. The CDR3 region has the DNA TGTGCCAGCAGCCTTGGGACTAGCGGGGGGGCAGATACGCAGTATTTT.

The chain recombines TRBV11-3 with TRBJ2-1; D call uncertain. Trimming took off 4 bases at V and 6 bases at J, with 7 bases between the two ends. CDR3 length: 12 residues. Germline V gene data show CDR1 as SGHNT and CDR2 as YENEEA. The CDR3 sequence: CASSSPPNEQFF. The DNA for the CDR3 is TGTGCCAGCAGCTCCCCCCCCAATGAGCAGTTCTTC.

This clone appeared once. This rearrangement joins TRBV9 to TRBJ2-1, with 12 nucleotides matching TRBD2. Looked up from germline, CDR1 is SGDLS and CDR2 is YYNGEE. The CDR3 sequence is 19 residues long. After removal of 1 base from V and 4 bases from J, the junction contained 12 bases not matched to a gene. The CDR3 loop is CASSVPATPGLAGYNEQFF. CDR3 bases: TGTGCCAGCAGCGTACCCGCAACCCCGGGACTAGCGGGTTACAATGAGCAGTTCTTC. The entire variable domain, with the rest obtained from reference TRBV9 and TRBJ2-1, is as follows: DSGVTQTPKHLITATGQRVTLRCSPRSGDLSVYWYQQSLDQGLQFLIQYYNGEERAKGNILERFSAQQFPDLHSELNLSSLELGDSALYFCASSVPATPGLAGYNEQFFGPGTRLTVL.

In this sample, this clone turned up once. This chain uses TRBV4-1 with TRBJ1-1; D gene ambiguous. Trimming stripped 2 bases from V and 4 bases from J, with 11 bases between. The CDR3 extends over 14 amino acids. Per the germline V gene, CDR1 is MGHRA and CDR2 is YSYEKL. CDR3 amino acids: CASSQTIWSTEAFF. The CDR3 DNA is TGCGCCAGCAGCCAAACAATCTGGAGCACTGAAGCTTTCTTT.

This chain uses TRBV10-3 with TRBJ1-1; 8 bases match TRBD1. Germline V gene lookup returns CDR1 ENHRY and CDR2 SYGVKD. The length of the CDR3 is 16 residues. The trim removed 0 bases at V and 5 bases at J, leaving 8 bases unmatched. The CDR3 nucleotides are TGTGCCATCAGTGAGTCGTCACGGGACAGGCGGACTGAAGCTTTCTTT. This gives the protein CAISESSRDRRTEAFF.

The CDR3, as DNA: TGTGCCAGCAGCCTGTGGACTAGCGGCCTCCAGGAGCAGTTCTTC. It yields the protein CASSLWTSGLQEQFF. The genes are TRBV7-3 and TRBJ2-1; 10 bases map to TRBD2. Germline loops: CDR1 SGHTA, CDR2 FQGTGA. The CDR3 runs 15 residues. Losses at the gene ends were 5 bases for V and 10 bases for J; bases not matched to a gene: 11.

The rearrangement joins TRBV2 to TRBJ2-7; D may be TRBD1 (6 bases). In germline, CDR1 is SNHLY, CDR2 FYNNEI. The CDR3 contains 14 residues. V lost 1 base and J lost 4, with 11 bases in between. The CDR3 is CASSEVDSWYEQYF. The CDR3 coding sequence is TGTGCCAGCAGTGAAGTGGACAGTTGGTACGAGCAGTACTTC.

The CDR3 DNA reads as TGTGCCAGCAGCGTAGGGGGAGGGAAAGGGAATGAGCAGTTCTTC. Its protein is CASSVGGGKGNEQFF. The V and J genes are TRBV9 and TRBJ2-1, with TRBD2 matching 7 bases. Germline CDR1 reads SGDLS; CDR2 reads YYNGEE. Trimming removed 0 bases from V and 7 bases from J; junction bases left unmatched: 7. This CDR3 is built from 15 residues. Supplemented by reference TRBV9 and TRBJ2-1, the full variable domain reads DSGVTQTPKHLITATGQRVTLRCSPRSGDLSVYWYQQSLDQGLQFLIQYYNGEERAKGNILERFSAQQFPDLHSELNLSSLELGDSALYFCASSVGGGKGNEQFFGPGTRLTVL.

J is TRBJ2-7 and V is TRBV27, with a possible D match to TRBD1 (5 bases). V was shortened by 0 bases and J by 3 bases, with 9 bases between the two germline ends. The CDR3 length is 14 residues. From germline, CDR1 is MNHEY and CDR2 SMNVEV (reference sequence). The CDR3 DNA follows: TGTGCCAGCAGTTTATCGAGACAGAGCTACGAGCAGTACTTC. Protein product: CASSLSRQSYEQYF.

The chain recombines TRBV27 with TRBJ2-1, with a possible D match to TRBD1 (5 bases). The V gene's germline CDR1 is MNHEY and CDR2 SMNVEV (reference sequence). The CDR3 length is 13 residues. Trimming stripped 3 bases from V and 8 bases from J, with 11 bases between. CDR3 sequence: CASSFSRAYEQFF. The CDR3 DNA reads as TGTGCCAGCAGTTTTAGCAGGGCATATGAGCAGTTCTTC.

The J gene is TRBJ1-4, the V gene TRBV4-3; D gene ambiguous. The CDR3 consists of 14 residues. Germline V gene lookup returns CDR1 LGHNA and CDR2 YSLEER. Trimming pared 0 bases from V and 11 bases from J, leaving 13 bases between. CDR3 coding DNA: TGCGCCAGCAGCCAAGATGGGCAAAGGTATAAACTGTTTTTT. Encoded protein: CASSQDGQRYKLFF.

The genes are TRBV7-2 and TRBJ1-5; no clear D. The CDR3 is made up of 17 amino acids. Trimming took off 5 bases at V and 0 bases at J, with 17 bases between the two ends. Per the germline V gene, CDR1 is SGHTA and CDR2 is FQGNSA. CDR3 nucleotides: TGTGCCAGCAGCCCAGATGGGAACCCCTATAGCAATCAGCCCCAGCATTTT. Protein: CASSPDGNPYSNQPQHF.

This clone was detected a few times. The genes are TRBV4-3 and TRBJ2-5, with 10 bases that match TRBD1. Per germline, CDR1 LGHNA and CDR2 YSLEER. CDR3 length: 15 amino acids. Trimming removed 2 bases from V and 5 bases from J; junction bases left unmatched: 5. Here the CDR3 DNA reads TGCGCCAGCAGCCAACGGGACAGGGGAGGGGAGACCCAGTACTTC. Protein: CASSQRDRGGETQYF.

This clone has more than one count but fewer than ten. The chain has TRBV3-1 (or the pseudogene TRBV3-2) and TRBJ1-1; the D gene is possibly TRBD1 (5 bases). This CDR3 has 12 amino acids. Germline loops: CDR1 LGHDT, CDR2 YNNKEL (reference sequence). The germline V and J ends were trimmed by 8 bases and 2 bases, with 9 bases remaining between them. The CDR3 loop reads CASGWGNTEAFF. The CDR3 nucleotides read TGTGCCAGCGGCTGGGGCAACACTGAAGCTTTCTTT.

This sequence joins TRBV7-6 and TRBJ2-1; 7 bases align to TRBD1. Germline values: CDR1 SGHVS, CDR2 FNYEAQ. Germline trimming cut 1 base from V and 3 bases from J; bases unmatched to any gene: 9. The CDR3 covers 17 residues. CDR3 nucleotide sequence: TGTGCCAGCAGCTTAGAAACAGGGGCTCAATTCTACAATGAGCAGTTCTTC. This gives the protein CASSLETGAQFYNEQFF.

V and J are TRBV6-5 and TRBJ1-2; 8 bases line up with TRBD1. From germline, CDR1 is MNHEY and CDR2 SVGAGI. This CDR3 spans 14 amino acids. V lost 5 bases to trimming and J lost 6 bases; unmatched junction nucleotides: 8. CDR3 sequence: CASSLTGGLDGYTF. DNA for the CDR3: TGTGCCAGCAGTCTAACAGGGGGATTGGATGGCTACACCTTC.